This TCR beta chain came from a study of molecular identifiers for immune sequencing clone quantification. Study outcomes and limitations: It was shown that clones above 20 RNA copies held over 97% of effector molecules, but under 1% in naive cells.

CDR1 KGHDR and CDR2 SFDVKD come from the germline V gene. The V and J ends lost 1 base and 0 bases respectively, with 10 bases between them. The CDR3 spans 16 residues. A word on this clonotype: Antigen specificity is unknown.

TCRdb recomputed calls from the PCR reads with MiXCR, one row per CDR3 protein. The repertoire includes about 510,000 distinct CDR3 sequences, around 23% of them detected once, and under 0.8% sits in the top ten. The sequence came from a human donor in good health. Some libraries in this study had Jurkat cell RNA spiked in. The material sequenced was naive CD8+ T cells from blood, with Jurkat cell RNA spiked in. The subset here: FACS-sorted CD8+CD4-CCR7+CD45RA+ naive T cells. This rearrangement joins TRBV24-1 to TRBJ2-3; no reliable D call. The CDR3 DNA follows: TGTGCCACCAGTGATTTCCCGATGGGGAGCACAGATACGCAGTATTTT. The encoded protein is CATSDFPMGSTDTQYF.